This T cell receptor (beta chain) was sequenced in a study of T cells in Graves' hyperthyroidism and ophthalmopathy. Overall study findings and caveats: Blood also held most thyroid clonotypes expanded beyond 0.001.

The germline V gene encodes CDR1 MNHEY and CDR2 SMNVEV (reference sequence). The CDR3 is made up of 19 amino acids. J was trimmed by 4 bases and V by 5 bases; bases with no gene match: 11. RNA transcripts gave rise to amplified TCR beta CDR3 regions. With the HTBI primer set, the TCR CDR3 went through a first round of RT-PCR. One entry per CDR3 protein results from TCRdb running MiXCR on the multiplex PCR reads. The repertoire includes fewer than 650,000 distinct CDR3 sequences, roughly 15% of them detected once, and around 13% sits in the top ten. Out of approximately 10 ml of fresh peripheral blood came the PBMCs. A word on this clonotype: Its antigen is currently unknown.

The chain is built from TRBV27 and TRBJ2-2, with 15 nucleotides matching TRBD2. The sequence derives from a woman between 40 and 50 years old with Graves' hyperthyroidism. Sequenced: blood. The CDR3: CASSIGLAGGPWGTGELFF. CDR3 sequence (DNA): TGTGCCAGCAGTATCGGACTAGCGGGAGGGCCTTGGGGCACCGGGGAGCTGTTTTTT.